This TCR beta chain was identified during a study of CD8+ T cells in alopecia areata. Described treatment: oral pan-JAK inhibitor, 5-10 mg twice daily. The CDR3 consists of 14 residues. The J segment lost 2 bases and the V segment lost 6 bases, leaving 6 bases of the junction unmatched. Germline V gene lookup returns CDR1 SNHLY and CDR2 FYNNEI. RNA was isolated and reverse transcribed to cDNA, the sequencing template. Libraries were prepared by immunoSEQ multiplex PCR; TCRdb keeps only in-frame clonotypes and omits some of them. The data show 90,000 to 120,000 clones, with around 84% seen just once and 24% held by the top ten.

The V gene is TRBV2, the J gene TRBJ2-5; 7 bases are shared with TRBD1. This TCR came from a human donor with alopecia areata. Here the sequenced sample was CD8+ T cells sorted from blood, taken at week 24, from a patient treated with tofacitinib. CDR3: CASRLLTGQETQYF. The DNA of the CDR3 is TGTGCCAGCAGGCTTTTGACAGGGCAAGAGACCCAGTACTTC. The variable domain in full, with the rest retrieved from reference TRBV2 and TRBJ2-5, is EPEVTQTPSHQVTQMGQEVILRCVPISNHLYFYWYRQILGQKVEFLVSFYNNEISEKSEIFDDQFSVERPDGSNFTLKIRSTKLEDSAMYFCASRLLTGQETQYFGPGTRLLVL.